A selection of T cell receptor beta chains follows, all from one sample in a study of OX40 agonist ivuxolimab in advanced cancers. Profiled with immunoSEQ multiplex PCR; TCRdb holds only in-frame clones, not every one. The sample contains 22,000 or so clones, more than 75% of which appear only once. Sequencing used CD4+ or CD8+ T cells sorted from blood, obtained in a trial of the OX40 agonist ivuxolimab. The receptors stem from an adult with an advanced solid tumor such as melanoma, head and neck, liver or kidney cancer. The CDR3 runs from the conserved cysteine through the conserved F or W. D genes are given only for firm matches. Clone size appears in some rows only: once, few, many, or a class for an expanded clone.

j_call clone_size v_call d_call cdr3_aa cdr3_nt
TRBJ1-6 . TRBV30 . CAWTPPGRDSAPLHF TGTGCCTGGACTCCGCCGGGCAGGGATAGCGCACCCCTCCACTTT
TRBJ2-7 . TRBV15 . CATSFGRAYEQYF TGTGCCACCAGCTTCGGTCGGGCGTACGAGCAGTACTTC
TRBJ2-3 . TRBV12-5 . CASGQSTDTQYF TGTGCTAGTGGTCAAAGTACAGATACGCAGTATTTT
TRBJ1-1 few TRBV4-2 . CASSTITNTEAFF TGTGCCAGCAGTACCATCACGAACACTGAAGCTTTCTTT
TRBJ1-3 . TRBV7-9 . CASSYPKWESSGNTIYF TGTGCCAGCAGCTACCCCAAGTGGGAGAGCTCTGGAAACACCATATATTTT
TRBJ2-1 once TRBV6-5 TRBD1 CASSGPGTGYNEQFF TGTGCCAGCAGCGGCCCCGGGACAGGTTACAATGAGCAGTTCTTC
TRBJ2-1 . TRBV5-5 TRBD2 CASRRSSRSGLAEQFF TGTGCCAGCAGACGATCTTCACGGTCAGGACTAGCGGAGCAGTTCTTC
TRBJ2-7 . TRBV2 TRBD2 CASSEGWGTSGSPDYEQYF TGTGCCAGCAGTGAAGGGTGGGGGACTAGCGGCTCTCCAGACTACGAGCAGTACTTC
TRBJ2-1 few TRBV4-2 TRBD2 CASSQVASGGGDEQFF TGTGCCAGCAGCCAAGTAGCGAGCGGGGGGGGCGATGAGCAGTTCTTC
TRBJ2-1 . TRBV27 . CASRPQTSYNEQFF TGTGCCAGCAGACCCCAGACATCCTACAATGAGCAGTTCTTC
TRBJ2-3 . TRBV6-5 . CASSYGDTQYF TGTGCCAGCAGTTACGGAGATACGCAGTATTTT
TRBJ2-5 few TRBV13 . CASSLSGSWSGTQYF TGTGCCAGCAGCTTATCGGGCAGCTGGTCCGGGACCCAGTACTTC
TRBJ2-7 . TRBV4-2 TRBD1 CASSQYPGTDAYEQYF TGTGCCAGCAGCCAATATCCCGGGACAGATGCCTACGAGCAGTACTTC
TRBJ2-2 . TRBV5-1 TRBD2 CASSLTASGGLGGELFF TGCGCCAGCAGCTTAACGGCTAGCGGGGGCCTGGGCGGGGAGCTGTTTTTT
TRBJ2-1 . TRBV7-6 TRBD2 CASSFLAGDAYNEQFF TGTGCCAGCAGCTTTCTAGCGGGGGACGCCTACAATGAGCAGTTCTTC
TRBJ1-4 . TRBV13 . CASSLRTRGEKLFF TGTGCCAGCAGCTTGCGGACCCGTGGTGAAAAACTGTTTTTT
TRBJ2-5 . TRBV27 TRBD2 CASSQREGRETQYF TGTGCCAGCAGTCAGCGGGAGGGGCGTGAGACCCAGTACTTC
TRBJ1-3 . TRBV7-8 . CASSWGGLLSGNTIYF TGTGCCAGCAGCTGGGGGGGACTCCTCTCTGGAAACACCATATATTTT
TRBJ2-1 . TRBV28 . CASSLVMNEQFF TGTGCCAGCAGTTTAGTAATGAATGAGCAGTTCTTC
TRBJ2-7 . TRBV4-1 . CASSQKEFWEQYF TGCGCCAGCAGCCAAAAGGAATTTTGGGAGCAGTACTTC
TRBJ2-7 . TRBV27 . CASSFGPNYEQYF TGTGCCAGCAGTTTTGGCCCAAACTACGAGCAGTACTTC
TRBJ2-7 . TRBV7-2 TRBD1 CASSSDRGESISNYEQYF TGTGCCAGCAGTTCAGACAGGGGAGAATCAATTTCAAACTACGAGCAGTACTTC
TRBJ2-1 once TRBV5-4 TRBD2 CASSGEGGSMGGEQFF TGTGCCAGCAGTGGAGAGGGCGGGAGCATGGGGGGTGAGCAGTTCTTC
TRBJ2-4 . TRBV5-4 TRBD2 CASSSTPLATNIQYF TGTGCCAGCAGCTCCACCCCACTAGCGACAAACATTCAGTACTTC